The 27 T cell receptor beta chains reported below all come from one sample, sequenced in a study of tumor and adjacent non-tumor tissue in lung cancer. No cell sorting was done before RNA was extracted from the tissue. The library came from three nested PCR rounds adapted from ARM-PCR protocols. Using its own MiXCR run on the multiplex PCR reads, TCRdb lists one record per CDR3 protein. The sample has around 79,000 distinct CDR3 sequences, just under 75% seen once. Sequencing was performed on lung tumor tissue. The receptors shown here come from a woman between 35 and 50 years old with non-small cell lung cancer.

With respect to this clonotype: In this CDR3 the conserved last residue, phenylalanine or tryptophan, is missing, so a read error is likely. The V and J genes are TRBV11-3 and TRBJ2-1; 9 bases are shared with TRBD1. The CDR3 spans 15 residues. The germline V gene encodes CDR1 SGHNT and CDR2 YENEEA. The CDR3 reads CASRSPGQGSNEQFL. The CDR3 nucleotides are TGTGCTAGCCGCTCCCCGGGACAGGGCAGCAATGAGCAGTTCTTG.

The V and J genes are TRBV4-1 and TRBJ1-2; no clear D gene. Germline assignment: CDR1 MGHRA and CDR2 YSYEKL. The ends were cut back, 4 bases at V and 6 bases at J, with 9 bases in the middle. CDR3 length: 12 amino acids. CDR3 sequence reads: CASSRGGHGYTF. The CDR3 DNA is TGCGCCAGCAGCCGAGGAGGTCATGGCTACACCTTC.

Details on this clonotype: The junction differs from germline at one of its ends, possibly a read error. This chain joins TRBV4-1 and TRBJ2-5; tentatively, D is TRBD1 (6 bases). The CDR3 totals 19 residues. CDR1 MGHRA and CDR2 YSYEKL come from the germline V gene. In DNA, the CDR3 is TGCGCCACCAGCCAAGAGGCTGTGGGGCCAGCAGGGGTACAAGAGACCCAGTACTTC. This gives the protein CATSQEAVGPAGVQETQYF.

The chain carries TRBV24-1 and TRBJ2-2; D is uncertain. Deletions cut 0 bases from V and 1 base from J, with 5 bases between. Germline V gene data show CDR1 as KGHDR and CDR2 as SFDVKD. This CDR3 has 15 residues. The CDR3 coding sequence is TGTGCCACCAGTGATTTGCACAGGAACACCGGGGAGCTGTTTTTT. Translating it yields CATSDLHRNTGELFF.

This clonotype was seen at least ten times. The chain combines TRBV20-1 with TRBJ2-5, with TRBD1 identical over 8 bases. The CDR3 has 14 residues. Germline V CDR1 and CDR2: DFQATT, SNEGSKA (reference sequence). Trimming at V came to 5 bases and at J to 4 bases, leaving 9 bases not matched to a gene. In DNA form, the CDR3 reads TGCAGTGCTCCTGGACCAGGGGGCGCAGAGACCCAGTACTTC. Translation: CSAPGPGGAETQYF.

In this sample, this clonotype turned up once. The conserved final phenylalanine or tryptophan is absent from the CDR3, which likely points to a read error. The gene calls are TRBV6-9 and TRBJ2-3; D gene uncertain. Looked up from germline, CDR1 is MNHGY and CDR2 is SVAAGI. The CDR3 loop spans 16 amino acids. The DNA for the CDR3 is TGTACCAGCAGTTACCGAAGCGCTCGGGGCACAGATACGCAGTATTCT. Its translation is CTSSYRSARGTDTQYS.

The chain couples TRBV20-1 to TRBJ1-2; tentative D call: TRBD1 (6 bases). In germline, CDR1 is DFQATT, CDR2 SNEGSKA (reference sequence). Deletions cut 4 bases from V and 7 bases from J, with 16 bases between. This CDR3 is built from 13 residues. The chain's CDR3 is CSAKVPRGPGYTF. CDR3 sequence (DNA): TGCAGTGCTAAAGTACCTCGGGGGCCTGGCTACACCTTC.

This clonotype was seen at least ten times. The chain joins TRBV12-3 or TRBV12-4 to TRBJ2-7, with a possible D match to TRBD1 (6 bases). This CDR3 has 13 amino acids. V was shortened by 5 bases and J by 1 base, with 9 bases between the two germline ends. CDR3 amino acids: CASSARGSYEQYF. The CDR3 coding sequence is TGTGCCAGCAGTGCTAGGGGGTCCTACGAGCAGTACTTC.

A word on this clonotype: Sequence at one end of the junction differs from germline and may be a read error. The chain employs TRBV28 and TRBJ1-2, with D unclear. The CDR3 loop spans 13 amino acids. CDR1 and CDR2 (germline): MDHEN, SYDVKM. The CDR3 here is CASSLNGVYGHTF. CDR3 nucleotide sequence: TGTGCCAGCAGTTTAAACGGGGTATATGGCCACACCTTC.

The chain is built from TRBV29-1 and TRBJ2-1; TRBD2 is a possible D gene (5 bases). Per the germline V gene, CDR1 is SQVTM and CDR2 is ANQGSEA. CDR3 length equals 12 residues. Trimming stripped 4 bases from V and 10 bases from J, with 14 bases between. The CDR3: CSVVRVGGEQFF. In DNA form, the CDR3 reads TGCAGCGTTGTGAGGGTAGGCGGGGAGCAGTTCTTC.

This clonotype was found a few times. A read error may explain this, as a much larger clone is one base away. The chain joins TRBV6-5 to TRBJ2-5; D unclear. The CDR3 consists of 12 residues. CDR1 and CDR2 (germline): MNHEY, SVGAGI. CDR3 residues: CTSRKGRETQYF. The CDR3 bases are TGTACCAGCAGAAAAGGCCGGGAGACCCAGTACTTC.

Remarks on this clonotype: The junction and the germline gene differ at one end; a read error may be behind it. The V call is TRBV29-1, the J call TRBJ2-1; D unresolved. Germline V lookup: CDR1 SQVTM, CDR2 ANQGSEA. The CDR3 is made up of 14 amino acids. The CDR3 DNA sequence: TGCAGTGTTGCCGCGGAACGGATCTACAATGAGCAGTTCTTC. It is translated as CSVAAERIYNEQFF.

To note about this clonotype: A much more abundant neighbour one base away suggests this may be a read error. The chain is built from TRBV7-9 and TRBJ2-2; 7 bases match TRBD1. Germline V gene lookup returns CDR1 SEHNR and CDR2 FQNEAQ (reference sequence). The CDR3 has 14 amino acids. The trim removed 5 bases at V and 7 bases at J, leaving 7 bases unmatched. The DNA for the CDR3 is TGTGCCAGCAGCCCGCAGGGGGACATCGGGGAGCTGTTTTTT. It yields the protein CASSPQGDIGELFF.

This clonotype occurred once. This may come from a read error, since a much larger clone is one base off. The chain combines TRBV7-9 with TRBJ1-4; 7 bases map to TRBD1. This CDR3 has 14 amino acids. Germline V gene data show CDR1 as SEHNR and CDR2 as FQNEAQ (reference sequence). CDR3 sequence reads: CDSSPDRYQRKLFF. CDR3 sequence (DNA): TGTGACAGCAGCCCGGACAGGTACCAGAGAAAACTGTTTTTT.

The rearrangement joins TRBV11-2 to TRBJ2-1, with 7 bases lining up with TRBD1. Germline V gene data show CDR1 as SGHAT and CDR2 as FQNNGV. This CDR3 is built from 17 residues. Germline trimming cut 2 bases from V and 1 base from J; bases unmatched to any gene: 8. The CDR3 loop reads CASSLLTGIMSYNEQFF. The CDR3 DNA is TGTGCCAGCAGCTTATTGACAGGGATAATGTCCTACAATGAGCAGTTCTTC. The whole variable domain, filled in from reference TRBV11-2 and TRBJ2-1, reads EAGVAQSPRYKIIEKRQSVAFWCNPISGHATLYWYQQILGQGPKLLIQFQNNGVVDDSQLPKDRFSAERLKGVDSTLKIQPAKLEDSAVYLCASSLLTGIMSYNEQFFGPGTRLTVL.

Comments on this clonotype: This may be a read error: a much more frequent sequence differs by one nucleotide. The chain links TRBV21-1 to TRBJ1-6; the table's D call, TRBD1, was not checked against the DNA. TRBV21-1 has pseudogene status. The CDR3 loop spans 13 amino acids. For the CDR3, the DNA is TGTGCCATCACCTTGACAGGGAATTCACCCCTCCACTTT. Translated, it gives CAITLTGNSPLHF.

Only one count was recorded for this clonotype. The junction does not match germline at one end; this may be a read error. The J gene is TRBJ1-6, the V gene TRBV12-3 or TRBV12-4; D perhaps matches TRBD1 (6 bases). This CDR3 region has 12 residues. CDR3 sequence: CARSVRGSLLNF. The CDR3 DNA sequence: TGTGCCAGGAGCGTCAGGGGCTCACTCCTCAACTTT.

A note on this clonotype: Mismatch with germline at one junction end may stem from a read error. The chain joins TRBV7-9 to TRBJ2-6; tentatively, D is TRBD1 (5 bases). This CDR3 contains 17 residues. Per the germline V gene, CDR1 is SEHNR and CDR2 is FQNEAQ (reference sequence). DNA of the CDR3: TGTGCCAGCAGCCTCCGCAGGGCTTCAGGTGGGGCCAACGTCCTGAATTTC. Its translation is CASSLRRASGGANVLNF. Looking up the rest from reference TRBV7-9 and TRBJ2-6 gives the full variable domain: DTGVSQNPRHKITKRGQNVTFRCDPISEHNRLYWYRQTLGQGPEFLTYFQNEAQLEKSRLLSDRFSAERPKGSFSTLEIQRTEQGDSAMYLCASSLRRASGGANVLNFGAGSRLTVL.

A note on this clonotype: Because the CDR3 is missing its conserved closing phenylalanine or tryptophan, this is likely a read error. The chain couples TRBV28 to TRBJ2-7; TRBD2 is a possible D gene (6 bases). V lost 8 bases and J lost 3, with 32 bases in between. The germline CDR1 and CDR2 sequences are MDHEN and SYDVKM. CDR3 length: 19 amino acids. The CDR3 here is CASHSLQKIAGTPYYEQYS. The CDR3, as DNA: TGTGCCAGCCACTCACTTCAAAAAATAGCCGGGACTCCGTACTACGAGCAGTACTCC.

Regarding this clonotype: A much more abundant neighbour one base away suggests this may be a read error. The missing conserved phenylalanine or tryptophan at the end of this CDR3 makes a read error likely. This chain joins TRBV28 and TRBJ1-6; D remains unclear. This CDR3 has 11 amino acids. The V gene lost 5 bases and the J gene lost 7 bases, with 3 bases spanning the gap. From germline, CDR1 is MDHEN and CDR2 SYDVKM. Here the CDR3 DNA reads TGTGCCAGCAGTGAAAATTCACCCCTCCACTTA. Its protein is CASSENSPLHL.

This clonotype was detected a few times. Just one base apart from a much larger clone, this may be a read error. This sequence joins TRBV5-6 and TRBJ2-1; D is possibly TRBD2 (6 bases). This CDR3 comprises 16 residues. Germline CDR1 is SGHDT and CDR2 is YYEEEE. The CDR3 is CASSPPWGVVGNELFF. In nucleotides, the CDR3 is TGTGCCAGCAGCCCGCCCTGGGGGGTTGTTGGCAATGAGCTGTTCTTC. The complete variable domain, with remaining parts taken from reference TRBV5-6 and TRBJ2-1, reads DAGVTQSPTHLIKTRGQQVTLRCSPKSGHDTVSWYQQALGQGPQFIFQYYEEEERQRGNFPDRFSGHQFPNYSSELNVNALLLGDSALYLCASSPPWGVVGNELFFGPGTRLTVL.

About this clonotype: In this CDR3 the conserved last residue, phenylalanine or tryptophan, is missing, so a read error is likely. The gene calls are TRBV29-1 and TRBJ1-6; no definite D call. V was shortened by 4 bases and J by 3 bases, with 7 bases between the two germline ends. The CDR3 has 13 amino acids. CDR1 is SQVTM, CDR2 ANQGSEA, per germline. CDR3: CSVGTDYNSPLHS. DNA of the CDR3: TGCAGCGTTGGAACAGACTATAATTCACCCCTCCACTCT.

As regards this clonotype: Germline is not matched at one junction end, which may reflect a read error. The chain uses TRBV11-2 and TRBJ2-1; D is ambiguous. This CDR3 spans 13 amino acids. Germline values: CDR1 SGHAT, CDR2 FQNNGV. The CDR3 DNA is TGTGCCAGCATCCCCGGAGTCGTGGGTGAGCACTTCTTC. Translated: CASIPGVVGEHFF.

At least ten counts were recorded for this clonotype. The chain links TRBV20-1 to TRBJ2-3; 10 bases line up with TRBD2. Germline V gives CDR1 DFQATT, CDR2 SNEGSKA (reference sequence). The CDR3 length is 18 residues. The V and J ends lost 6 bases and 3 bases, in that order; junction bases with no gene match: 18. The CDR3 DNA is TGCAGTGCCTCTGGCAGCGGGAGGGCCCTCGTTTTGACAGATACGCAGTATTTT. It codes for CSASGSGRALVLTDTQYF.

This clonotype was found a few times. This is likely a read error, given that the CDR3 carries no conserved phenylalanine or tryptophan at its end. The genes are TRBV12-3 or TRBV12-4 and TRBJ1-5; no reliable D call. CDR3 size: 14 residues. The CDR3 protein is CASNFLGLNRPQHS. The DNA of the CDR3 is TGTGCCAGCAATTTCCTAGGCCTCAATCGGCCCCAGCATTCT.

The CDR3 sequence is CTSSFSEGPSYEQYF. CDR3 in DNA: TGTACTAGCAGCTTTTCCGAGGGGCCGTCCTACGAGCAGTACTTC. This chain links TRBV7-9 with TRBJ2-7, with D tentatively TRBD2 (6 bases). The germline V gene has CDR1 SEHNR and CDR2 FQNEAQ (reference sequence). CDR3 length equals 15 residues.

This clonotype was counted ten times or more. This rearrangement joins TRBV10-3 to TRBJ2-1; TRBD2 matches at 15 bases. J lost 0 bases, V lost 6 bases, and 9 bases had no gene match. Germline assignment: CDR1 ENHRY and CDR2 SYGVKD. This CDR3 comprises 19 residues. The DNA of the CDR3 is TGTGCCATCAGATCGGGACTAGCGGGAGGCCTGAGCTCCTACAATGAGCAGTTCTTC. Its translation is CAIRSGLAGGLSSYNEQFF.